Below, 32 T cell receptor beta chains from the same sample are listed, as sequenced in a study of blood T cell repertoires in COVID-19. Sequencing was performed with immunoSEQ multiplex PCR; in TCRdb, only in-frame clones are kept and a portion is missing. The sample contains about 69,000 clones, more than 75% of which appear only once. Specimen: peripheral blood. The receptors come from a man aged 35 to 55 with COVID-19, enrolled during active disease.

J is TRBJ1-1 and V is TRBV7-9; the D is unclear. The CDR3 loop spans 13 amino acids. The V gene lost 3 bases and the J gene lost 2 bases, with 7 bases spanning the gap. Germline values: CDR1 SEHNR, CDR2 FQNEAQ (reference sequence). The CDR3 sequence: CASSFDSNTEAFF. The CDR3 DNA reads as TGTGCCAGCAGCTTTGACTCCAACACTGAAGCTTTCTTT.

This clone was found once. J is TRBJ2-7 and V is TRBV19; TRBD1 agrees at 8 bases. Germline assignment: CDR1 LNHDA and CDR2 SQIVND (reference sequence). After removal of 8 bases from V and 6 bases from J, the junction contained 9 bases not matched to a gene. The CDR3 loop spans 13 amino acids. CDR3 residues: CASLGQGAGEQYF. CDR3 DNA sequence: TGTGCCAGTCTGGGCCAGGGGGCAGGCGAGCAGTACTTC.

The DNA of the CDR3 is TGTGCCAGCAGACAGGGAGAGGTAATCCACGAGCAGTACTTC. Its protein product is CASRQGEVIHEQYF. The chain employs TRBV2 and TRBJ2-7; maybe TRBD1 (6 bases). Germline V CDR1 and CDR2: SNHLY, FYNNEI. The CDR3 loop spans 14 amino acids. V lost 6 bases and J lost 5, with 17 bases in between. Variable domain in full (rest from reference TRBV2 and TRBJ2-7): EPEVTQTPSHQVTQMGQEVILRCVPISNHLYFYWYRQILGQKVEFLVSFYNNEISEKSEIFDDQFSVERPDGSNFTLKIRSTKLEDSAMYFCASRQGEVIHEQYFGPGTRLTVT.

V is TRBV11-2 and J is TRBJ2-3; 12 nucleotides line up with TRBD2. The junction had 9 bases not matched to a gene; V was cut back by 0 bases and J by 5 bases. Germline loops: CDR1 SGHAT, CDR2 FQNNGV. The CDR3 sequence is 18 residues long. In DNA, the CDR3 is TGTGCCAGCAGCTTAGAAGGGCCTAGCGGGGGGGCGAGAGATACGCAGTATTTT. This gives the protein CASSLEGPSGGARDTQYF. The full variable domain, completed using reference TRBV11-2 and TRBJ2-3, is EAGVAQSPRYKIIEKRQSVAFWCNPISGHATLYWYQQILGQGPKLLIQFQNNGVVDDSQLPKDRFSAERLKGVDSTLKIQPAKLEDSAVYLCASSLEGPSGGARDTQYFGPGTRLTVL.

The chain carries TRBV3-1 (or the pseudogene TRBV3-2) and TRBJ2-7; the match to TRBD1 covers 8 bases. Germline loops: CDR1 LGHDT, CDR2 YNNKEL (reference sequence). Germline trimming cut 4 bases from V and 9 bases from J; bases unmatched to any gene: 11. The CDR3 length is 14 residues. In nucleotides, the CDR3 is TGTGCCAGCAGCCCATCCGGGACAGGAGAGGGGCAGTACTTC. Amino acids: CASSPSGTGEGQYF.

This clone has only a few counts. V usage is TRBV7-9 and J usage is TRBJ1-5; D is perhaps TRBD1 (5 bases). The CDR3 contains 14 residues. CDR1 and CDR2 (germline): SEHNR, FQNEAQ (reference sequence). The V gene lost 5 bases and the J gene lost 11 bases, with 19 bases spanning the gap. CDR3 in DNA: TGTGCCAGCAGCCCCCCGTTAGGGGATGAAGCCCAGCATTTT. It codes for CASSPPLGDEAQHF.

The chain links TRBV27 to TRBJ1-6; D is possibly TRBD1 (5 bases). The V gene's germline CDR1 is MNHEY and CDR2 SMNVEV (reference sequence). V lost 5 bases, J lost 7 bases, and 15 bases lay in between. The CDR3 is made up of 15 amino acids. The CDR3 DNA follows: TGTGCCAGCAGTACATCCGGGACTAGGAATTCACCCCTCCACTTT. Translated: CASSTSGTRNSPLHF.

The chain links TRBV30 to TRBJ1-2, with TRBD1 identical over 7 bases. CDR1 is GTSNPN and CDR2 is SVGIG in the germline V gene (reference sequence). The V and J ends lost 8 bases and 2 bases, in that order; junction bases with no gene match: 5. The CDR3 contains 12 residues. The CDR3 sequence is CARRDSNYGYTF. The CDR3 nucleotides read TGTGCCCGCCGGGACAGCAACTATGGCTACACCTTC.

The rearrangement uses TRBV7-9 and TRBJ1-3; D remains ambiguous. CDR1 is SEHNR and CDR2 is FQNEAQ in the germline V gene (reference sequence). Trimming stripped 5 bases from V and 2 bases from J, with 10 bases between. The length of the CDR3 is 14 residues. Here the CDR3 DNA reads TGTGCCAGCAGCCGTGTAGAAGCTGGAAACACCATATATTTT. Residues: CASSRVEAGNTIYF.

The chain has TRBV12-3 or TRBV12-4 and TRBJ2-7, with D possibly matching TRBD1 (5 bases). The CDR3 is 13 residues long. V was cut by 3 bases and J by 2 bases, with 8 bases left in between. The CDR3 spells CASSLLGPYEQYF. The CDR3 region has the DNA TGTGCCAGCAGTTTGTTGGGGCCCTACGAGCAGTACTTC.

This sequence joins TRBV7-2 and TRBJ1-1, with D possibly being TRBD1 (6 bases). The germline gives CDR1 SGHTA, CDR2 FQGNSA. Trimming removed 8 bases at V and 11 bases at J, with 21 bases between. The CDR3 is made up of 13 amino acids. CDR3 region: CASASTWGGRAFF. DNA for the CDR3: TGTGCCAGCGCAAGCACCTGGGGGGGGCGCGCTTTCTTT.

The chain joins TRBV3-1 (or the pseudogene TRBV3-2) to TRBJ2-3; 10 nucleotides match TRBD2. The germline V gene has CDR1 LGHDT and CDR2 YNNKEL (reference sequence). The CDR3 is 18 amino acids. The V and J ends lost 1 base and 3 bases, in that order; junction bases with no gene match: 10. The CDR3 bases are TGTGCCAGCAGCCAAGGCGGCTTAGCGGGGGGAAGGACAGATACGCAGTATTTT. Amino acid sequence: CASSQGGLAGGRTDTQYF.

This chain links TRBV3-1 (or the pseudogene TRBV3-2) with TRBJ1-6; D unclear. Germline V gives CDR1 LGHDT, CDR2 YNNKEL (reference sequence). The ends were cut back, 4 bases at V and 0 bases at J, with 16 bases in the middle. The CDR3 sequence is 18 residues long. The CDR3: CASSRPFGGSSYNSPLHF. CDR3 sequence (DNA): TGTGCCAGCAGCCGACCCTTCGGAGGGAGCTCCTATAATTCACCCCTCCACTTT.

The chain employs TRBV29-1 and TRBJ2-3; a weak D match, TRBD2 (6 bases). V gave up 1 base and J gave up 4 bases, with 9 bases separating them. This CDR3 spans 13 amino acids. Germline V gene lookup returns CDR1 SQVTM and CDR2 ANQGSEA. The CDR3 loop is CSVEGGVSDTQYF. In DNA, the CDR3 is TGCAGCGTTGAAGGCGGGGTGTCAGATACGCAGTATTTT.

The chain combines TRBV6-5 with TRBJ2-5; D gene ambiguous. The CDR3 has 11 residues. Germline V lookup: CDR1 MNHEY, CDR2 SVGAGI. Trimming cost V 8 bases and J 5 bases, with 9 bases left between them. The CDR3 reads CASLTRETQYF. CDR3 bases: TGTGCCAGCCTAACCAGGGAGACCCAGTACTTC.

The chain links TRBV6-5 to TRBJ1-1, with D unresolved. Trimming left V 0 bases short and J 0 bases short, with 8 bases between. Germline lookup yields CDR1 MNHEY and CDR2 SVGAGI. The CDR3 loop spans 15 amino acids. The CDR3 DNA reads TGTGCCAGCAGTTACTCGAAGGGAGTGAACACTGAAGCTTTCTTT. Translated: CASSYSKGVNTEAFF.

This rearrangement joins TRBV14 to TRBJ1-2; possible D gene TRBD1, 6 bases. V lost 3 bases and J 5 bases, leaving 25 bases between the germline ends. The CDR3 extends over 18 amino acids. Germline V lookup: CDR1 SGHDN, CDR2 FVKESK. The CDR3 protein is CASSHLRTARAADYGYTF. CDR3 DNA: TGTGCCAGCAGCCACCTCCGGACAGCACGCGCCGCTGATTATGGCTACACCTTC.

This clone was seen only once. This chain links TRBV9 with TRBJ2-1; no definite D call. Trimming pared 2 bases from V and 0 bases from J, leaving 6 bases between. This CDR3 is built from 14 residues. The germline V gene has CDR1 SGDLS and CDR2 YYNGEE. CDR3 DNA sequence: TGTGCCAGCAGCGTCGGTGGCTCCTACAATGAGCAGTTCTTC. Its protein is CASSVGGSYNEQFF.

The CDR3 spells CASSRTSSSYNSPLHF. In DNA form, the CDR3 reads TGCGCCAGCAGCCGGACATCGAGCTCCTATAATTCACCCCTCCACTTT. The rearrangement links TRBV5-1 to TRBJ1-6; the D gene is possibly TRBD1 (5 bases). The CDR3 covers 16 residues. Germline CDR1 SGHRS, CDR2 YFSETQ. The V and J ends lost 4 bases and 0 bases respectively, with 11 bases between them.

The chain has TRBV7-2 and TRBJ2-1; 7 bases map to TRBD2. CDR1 SGHTA and CDR2 FQGNSA come from the germline V gene. The CDR3 length is 15 residues. The junction had 6 bases not matched to a gene; V was cut back by 2 bases and J by 5 bases. The CDR3 is CASSLRLAENNEQFF. The CDR3 DNA is TGTGCCAGCAGCTTACGACTAGCCGAGAACAATGAGCAGTTCTTC.

This clone was counted a few times. The junction shows a germline mismatch at one end, possibly a read error. The gene calls are TRBV6-6 and TRBJ2-7, with 7 positions matching TRBD1. Germline V gene data show CDR1 as MNHNY and CDR2 as SVGAGI (reference sequence). CDR3 size: 16 residues. As DNA, the CDR3 is TGTGCCAGCAGCTACTCCCCTGGGACAGAGTCCTACGAGCAGTACTTC. Encoded protein: CASSYSPGTESYEQYF.

J is TRBJ1-1 and V is TRBV5-1; 7 positions agree with TRBD1. The CDR3 spans 13 residues. With V trimmed by 5 bases and J by 6 bases, 7 bases remained unmatched. The germline CDR1 and CDR2 sequences are SGHRS and YFSETQ. CDR3 amino acids: CASSWDSRAEAFF. Written as DNA, the CDR3 is TGCGCCAGCAGTTGGGACAGTCGGGCTGAAGCTTTCTTT.

The chain employs TRBV2 and TRBJ1-3; no clear D gene. V was trimmed by 1 base and J by 7 bases, leaving 8 bases between them. Per germline, CDR1 SNHLY and CDR2 FYNNEI. The CDR3 runs to 13 residues. The CDR3 spells CASSEGDANTIYF. The CDR3 nucleotides are TGTGCCAGCAGTGAAGGAGATGCTAACACCATATATTTT. The complete variable domain, with remaining parts taken from reference TRBV2 and TRBJ1-3, reads EPEVTQTPSHQVTQMGQEVILRCVPISNHLYFYWYRQILGQKVEFLVSFYNNEISEKSEIFDDQFSVERPDGSNFTLKIRSTKLEDSAMYFCASSEGDANTIYFGEGSWLTVV.

This clone came up once. The chain joins TRBV10-2 to TRBJ2-3; 7 bases align to TRBD1. The CDR3 sequence is 14 residues long. V lost 4 bases and J lost 2; bases outside the gene matches: 3. Germline V gives CDR1 WSHSY, CDR2 SAAADI. In DNA, the CDR3 is TGCGCCAGCAGTGGGGGACAGTTCACAGATACGCAGTATTTT. It encodes CASSGGQFTDTQYF.

The rearrangement uses TRBV7-2 and TRBJ1-5; D might be TRBD1 (6 bases). The ends were cut back, 1 base at V and 11 bases at J, with 15 bases in the middle. Germline V gene data show CDR1 as SGHTA and CDR2 as FQGNSA. The CDR3 length is 14 residues. This CDR3 reads CASSLDQGSWAQHF. The CDR3 DNA sequence: TGTGCCAGCAGCTTAGATCAGGGGTCGTGGGCCCAGCATTTT.

V gene TRBV24-1 combines with J gene TRBJ1-2; 9 nucleotides align to TRBD1. Germline V gene lookup returns CDR1 KGHDR and CDR2 SFDVKD. V gave up 4 bases and J gave up 0 bases; unmatched junction bases: 5. The CDR3 has 16 residues. This CDR3 is CATSENRQGANYGYTF. The CDR3, as DNA: TGTGCCACCAGTGAAAATAGACAGGGGGCTAACTATGGCTACACCTTC.

This chain links TRBV6-5 with TRBJ1-3; no clear D. CDR1 is MNHEY and CDR2 is SVGAGI in the germline V gene. V was trimmed by 6 bases and J by 2 bases, leaving 8 bases between them. CDR3 size: 13 residues. The CDR3 here is CASSGLAGNTIYF. The CDR3 nucleotides read TGTGCCAGCAGCGGGTTAGCTGGAAACACCATATATTTT.

This chain links TRBV4-1 with TRBJ2-2; tentative D call: TRBD1 (5 bases). The CDR3 length is 16 residues. Germline CDR1 and CDR2: MGHRA and YSYEKL. The V gene lost 1 base and the J gene lost 4 bases, with 13 bases spanning the gap. The CDR3 here is CASSQGQGSVTGELFF. For the CDR3, the DNA is TGCGCCAGCAGCCAAGGGCAGGGTTCGGTCACCGGGGAGCTGTTTTTT.

The chain has TRBV18 and TRBJ1-4; D unresolved. CDR3 length: 13 residues. Trimming pared 8 bases from V and 7 bases from J, leaving 14 bases between. Germline V CDR1 and CDR2: KGHSH, LQKENI. CDR3 coding DNA: TGTGCCAGCCAACCAGATAATGGTGAAAAACTGTTTTTT. Translated: CASQPDNGEKLFF.

DNA of the CDR3: TGTGCCAGCAGCTTGGATGGACAGGGAACAGATACGCAGTATTTT. It translates to CASSLDGQGTDTQYF. This chain joins TRBV11-2 and TRBJ2-3; TRBD1 aligns across 8 bases. The CDR3 is 15 amino acids. With V trimmed by 3 bases and J by 3 bases, 5 bases remained unmatched. CDR1 is SGHAT, CDR2 FQNNGV, per germline.

This clone was seen only once. The rearrangement uses TRBV4-1 and TRBJ1-1; 7 bases map to TRBD1. J was trimmed by 6 bases and V by 1 base; bases with no gene match: 11. From germline, CDR1 is MGHRA and CDR2 YSYEKL. The CDR3 length is 16 residues. Here the CDR3 DNA reads TGCGCCAGCAGCCAAGTCCAGGACAGGAACCGGGCTGAAGCTTTCTTT. It codes for CASSQVQDRNRAEAFF.

V usage is TRBV5-5 and J usage is TRBJ1-2; tentative D call: TRBD1 (5 bases). The CDR3 length is 15 residues. Germline assignment: CDR1 SGHKS and CDR2 YYEKEE (reference sequence). Trimming stripped 4 bases from V and 0 bases from J, with 13 bases between. The CDR3 DNA sequence: TGTGCCAGCAGCCAGACCGGACACCCTAACTATGGCTACACCTTC. It yields the protein CASSQTGHPNYGYTF. Combining the CDR3 with reference TRBV5-5 and TRBJ1-2 gives the whole variable domain DAGVTQSPTHLIKTRGQQVTLRCSPISGHKSVSWYQQVLGQGPQFIFQYYEKEERGRGNFPDRFSARQFPNYSSELNVNALLLGDSALYLCASSQTGHPNYGYTFGSGTRLTVV.